Listed below are T cell receptor beta chains from one sample, sequenced in a study of tissue T cells after allogeneic stem cell transplantation. Assay used: immunoSEQ multiplex PCR; TCRdb lists only in-frame clones, some missing. The table lists roughly 9,900 clones, around three fifths of them singletons. The specimen was tissue from the jejunum, collected at autopsy. Every receptor here comes from a woman aged 18 to 50 with breast cancer. CDR3s include the opening cysteine and the closing phenylalanine or tryptophan. The D gene is left open where the match is weak. Size is omitted from some rows. Given values are once, few, many or a class for expanded clones.

d_call	v_call	j_call	clone_size	cdr3_aa	cdr3_nt
.	TRBV24-1	TRBJ2-3	.	CATSDGTFSTDTQYF	TGTGCCACCAGTGATGGGACATTTAGCACAGATACGCAGTATTTT
TRBD2	TRBV6-2/TRBV6-3	TRBJ2-7	.	CASSFVGGSYEQYF	TGTGCCAGCAGTTTTGTGGGAGGGTCCTACGAGCAGTACTTC
.	TRBV2	TRBJ1-4	.	CASSEVSESEKLFF	TGTGCCAGCAGTGAGGTTTCGGAGAGTGAAAAACTGTTTTTT
.	TRBV28	TRBJ1-6	.	CASSLGFSHSPLHF	TGTGCCAGCAGTTTGGGGTTCTCGCATTCACCCCTCCACTTT
TRBD1	TRBV11-1	TRBJ2-3	.	CASSDWSGTGTDTQYF	TGTGCCAGCAGCGATTGGTCCGGGACAGGCACAGATACGCAGTATTTT
.	TRBV7-6	TRBJ2-1	.	CASSLEADHNEQFF	TGTGCCAGCAGCTTAGAAGCGGACCACAATGAGCAGTTCTTC
.	TRBV29-1	TRBJ2-1	few	CSGLVREQFF	TGCAGCGGATTAGTCAGGGAGCAGTTCTTC
TRBD1	TRBV2	TRBJ2-7	.	CASRLDRSYEQYF	TGTGCCAGCAGATTGGACAGGTCTTACGAGCAGTACTTC
.	TRBV27	TRBJ1-5	.	CASRATENSNQPQHF	TGTGCCAGCAGGGCTACAGAGAATAGCAATCAGCCCCAGCATTTT
.	TRBV6-5	TRBJ1-3	once	CASTPPLGNTIYF	TGTGCCAGCACCCCCCCGCTGGGGAACACCATATATTTT
.	TRBV6-1	TRBJ1-1	.	CASSEVLGEEAFF	TGTGCCAGCAGTGAGGTTCTTGGTGAGGAAGCTTTCTTT
.	TRBV28	TRBJ2-1	.	CASSLKVWIGNEQFF	TGTGCCAGCAGTTTAAAGGTATGGATCGGCAATGAGCAGTTCTTC
TRBD1	TRBV6-1	TRBJ2-7	.	CASSERQGVSYEQYF	TGTGCCAGCAGTGAACGACAGGGAGTCTCCTACGAGCAGTACTTC
TRBD2	TRBV28	TRBJ2-7	.	CASSSPGGYEQYF	TGTGCCAGCAGTTCCCCGGGAGGGTACGAGCAGTACTTC
.	TRBV9	TRBJ2-1	few	CASSVGGDNEQFF	TGTGCCAGCAGCGTAGGCGGGGACAATGAGCAGTTCTTC
TRBD2	TRBV27	TRBJ2-7	few	CASSITGTSYEQYF	TGTGCCAGCAGCATAACCGGGACTAGCTACGAGCAGTACTTC
.	TRBV6-2/TRBV6-3	TRBJ2-7	medium-sized	CASSYSSPGAYEQYF	TGTGCCAGCAGTTACTCGAGTCCAGGGGCCTACGAGCAGTACTTC
TRBD1	TRBV9	TRBJ2-5	.	CASGPGTADVETQYF	TGTGCCAGCGGCCCCGGGACAGCCGACGTGGAGACCCAGTACTTC
.	TRBV19	TRBJ1-5	.	CASSASETYSNQPQHF	TGTGCCAGTAGTGCTTCGGAGACATATAGCAATCAGCCCCAGCATTTT
.	TRBV4-3	TRBJ2-7	.	CASSQDYDRWSSGEQYF	TGCGCCAGCAGCCAAGATTATGACAGGTGGTCATCGGGCGAGCAGTACTTC
TRBD1	TRBV30	TRBJ2-5	.	CAWSTGQEETQYF	TGTGCCTGGAGTACGGGACAGGAAGAGACCCAGTACTTC
TRBD2	TRBV4-3	TRBJ2-2	few	CASSHAAGRESGELFF	TGCGCCAGCAGCCACGCCGCGGGGAGGGAGAGCGGGGAGCTGTTTTTT
.	TRBV29-1	TRBJ1-1	once	CSVNNVGEGAEAFF	TGCAGCGTAAATAATGTGGGGGAAGGGGCTGAAGCTTTCTTT
.	TRBV4-2	TRBJ2-2	.	CASSQDSGEGVDGELFF	TGTGCCAGCAGCCAAGACTCCGGTGAAGGGGTGGACGGGGAGCTGTTTTTT
TRBD1	TRBV6-5	TRBJ1-2	.	CASSLTGATIYGYTF	TGTGCCAGCAGTTTAACAGGGGCAACAATCTATGGCTACACCTTC
.	TRBV24-1	TRBJ2-3	.	CATSDVGDTQYF	TGTGCCACCAGTGATGTTGGAGATACGCAGTATTTT
TRBD2	TRBV4-3	TRBJ2-7	once	CASSQAPTSQYEQYF	TGCGCCAGCAGCCAAGCCCCGACTAGCCAATACGAGCAGTACTTC
TRBD2	TRBV7-3	TRBJ2-3	.	CASSPKGLAAITDTQYF	TGTGCCAGCAGCCCCAAAGGCCTAGCGGCAATCACAGATACGCAGTATTTT
TRBD1	TRBV7-2	TRBJ2-1	once	CASSPQPGQNNEQFF	TGTGCCAGCAGCCCACAGCCGGGACAGAACAATGAGCAGTTCTTC
.	TRBV5-6	TRBJ2-5	.	CASSLLAGKAQETQYF	TGTGCCAGCAGCTTGTTGGCGGGGAAAGCTCAAGAGACCCAGTACTTC
TRBD2	TRBV5-1	TRBJ2-1	.	CASRSGLAAYNEQFF	TGCGCCAGCAGGTCGGGACTAGCAGCTTACAATGAGCAGTTCTTC
.	TRBV18	TRBJ1-2	large	CASSLLSQGQSEYTF	TGTGCCAGCTCACTTTTAAGTCAGGGTCAATCGGAATACACCTTC
.	TRBV5-1	TRBJ2-1	.	CASSWDWFPEQFF	TGCGCCAGCAGCTGGGACTGGTTCCCTGAGCAGTTCTTC
TRBD1	TRBV2	TRBJ2-7	.	CASSELGTAAGEQYF	TGTGCCAGCAGTGAATTGGGGACAGCGGCCGGCGAGCAGTACTTC
.	TRBV18	TRBJ1-5	.	CASSPLSSNQPQHF	TGTGCCAGCTCACCACTATCGAGCAATCAGCCCCAGCATTTT
.	TRBV7-2	TRBJ1-3	once	CASSLGRGNTIYF	TGTGCCAGCAGCTTGGGACGAGGAAACACCATATATTTT
TRBD1	TRBV6-5	TRBJ1-6	.	CASFWGTTGFQPLHF	TGTGCCAGCTTTTGGGGGACGACAGGGTTTCAACCCCTCCACTTT
.	TRBV20-1	TRBJ1-1	.	CSAPQRGEAFF	TGCAGTGCCCCTCAGAGGGGGGAAGCTTTCTTT
.	TRBV9	TRBJ2-5	.	CASSVVAGETQYF	TGTGCCAGCAGCGTAGTTGCGGGGGAGACCCAGTACTTC
.	TRBV23-1	TRBJ1-4	.	CASSQSGEREKLFF	TGCGCCAGCAGTCAATCCGGCGAACGGGAAAAACTGTTTTTT
.	TRBV13	TRBJ2-7	few	CASSSGGPYEQYF	TGTGCCAGCAGCTCCGGGGGGCCCTACGAGCAGTACTTC
.	TRBV28	TRBJ1-3	few	CASSLGDSSGNTIYF	TGTGCCAGCAGTTTGGGCGACAGCTCTGGAAACACCATATATTTT
.	TRBV2	TRBJ2-7	.	CASSVNPGYEQYF	TGTGCCAGCAGTGTTAACCCCGGGTACGAGCAGTACTTC
TRBD1	TRBV7-2	TRBJ2-7	.	CASSYQQGAMSYEQYF	TGTGCCAGCAGCTACCAACAGGGGGCGATGAGTTACGAGCAGTACTTC
.	TRBV7-3	TRBJ2-1	.	CASSYTSDSYNEQFF	TGTGCCAGCAGTTATACTAGTGATTCCTACAATGAGCAGTTCTTC
TRBD1	TRBV4-2	TRBJ2-6	.	CASSPPHAGGQGKGGANVLTF	TGTGCCAGCAGCCCCCCCCACGCCGGAGGACAGGGGAAGGGTGGGGCCAACGTCCTGACTTTC
TRBD1	TRBV19	TRBJ1-2	.	CASSPRDSYGYTF	TGTGCCAGTAGTCCCCGGGACAGCTATGGCTACACCTTC
TRBD1	TRBV28	TRBJ1-4	once	CASSPRQGATNEKLFF	TGTGCCAGCAGTCCAAGACAGGGCGCAACTAATGAAAAACTGTTTTTT
TRBD2	TRBV29-1	TRBJ2-3	once	CSVARGAGGPVRDTQYF	TGCAGCGTCGCAAGGGGAGCGGGAGGGCCAGTCAGAGATACGCAGTATTTT
.	TRBV21-1	TRBJ2-7	.	CASNLCWTGRSYEQYF	TGTGCCAGCAATTTGTGCTGGACAGGGCGCTCCTACGAGCAGTACTTC
TRBD2	TRBV7-9	TRBJ2-3	few	CASSSPSGGRITDTQYF	TGTGCCAGCAGCTCGCCTAGCGGGGGGCGGATCACAGATACGCAGTATTTT
TRBD1	TRBV5-1	TRBJ2-7	.	CASSFSGGSEQYF	TGCGCCAGCAGCTTTTCAGGGGGCAGCGAGCAGTACTTC
.	TRBV6-6	TRBJ1-1	few	CASRPGGTEAFF	TGTGCCAGCCGGCCCGGTGGCACTGAAGCTTTCTTT
.	TRBV7-8	TRBJ1-1	.	CASSLVLGSGGTEAFF	TGTGCCAGCAGCTTAGTTTTAGGATCTGGAGGGACTGAAGCTTTCTTT
TRBD2	TRBV6-2/TRBV6-3	TRBJ2-7	medium-sized	CASSDPSGTSYEQYF	TGTGCCAGCAGTGACCCTAGCGGCACATCCTACGAGCAGTACTTC
.	TRBV5-1	TRBJ2-3	once	CASSLGPIEDSTDTQYF	TGCGCCAGCAGCTTGGGGCCCATAGAAGACTCCACAGATACGCAGTATTTT
.	TRBV11-2	TRBJ2-7	.	CASSLRLKGEGLLDEQYF	TGTGCCAGCAGCTTAAGGCTTAAGGGGGAAGGTCTACTTGACGAGCAGTACTTC
TRBD2	TRBV7-3	TRBJ2-1	.	CASSSMGTSGRRGEQFF	TGTGCCAGCAGCTCCATGGGGACTAGCGGGAGGAGGGGTGAGCAGTTCTTC
.	TRBV28	TRBJ1-2	.	CASSSLNPIQDRYTF	TGTGCCAGCAGTTCCCTAAACCCGATACAAGATCGCTACACCTTC
.	TRBV5-1	TRBJ2-7	.	CASSQALGLPQGEQYF	TGCGCCAGCAGTCAGGCATTGGGTCTCCCACAAGGGGAGCAGTACTTC